This TCR beta chain derives from a study of identical twins. MiXCR was run by TCRdb on the 5' RACE reads, yielding one entry per CDR3 protein. The top ten clones hold roughly 7% of a sample with about 330,000 distinct CDR3 sequences, 9% to 15% of them seen once. This clonotype was counted between two and nine times. Germline CDR1 SGHNT, CDR2 YYREEE (reference sequence). The CDR3 is 15 amino acids. V was cut by 0 bases and J by 0 bases, with 10 bases left in between. These same data were also listed under a study on yellow fever vaccine responses in identical twins.

This TCR derives from a woman aged 18-29 years in good health. The V call is TRBV5-4, the J call TRBJ2-7; perhaps TRBD2 as D (5 bases). The material sequenced was CD8+ T cells sorted from blood. CDR3: CASSLGLASSYEQYF. The CDR3 DNA reads TGTGCCAGCAGCTTGGGTCTAGCAAGCTCCTACGAGCAGTACTTC.